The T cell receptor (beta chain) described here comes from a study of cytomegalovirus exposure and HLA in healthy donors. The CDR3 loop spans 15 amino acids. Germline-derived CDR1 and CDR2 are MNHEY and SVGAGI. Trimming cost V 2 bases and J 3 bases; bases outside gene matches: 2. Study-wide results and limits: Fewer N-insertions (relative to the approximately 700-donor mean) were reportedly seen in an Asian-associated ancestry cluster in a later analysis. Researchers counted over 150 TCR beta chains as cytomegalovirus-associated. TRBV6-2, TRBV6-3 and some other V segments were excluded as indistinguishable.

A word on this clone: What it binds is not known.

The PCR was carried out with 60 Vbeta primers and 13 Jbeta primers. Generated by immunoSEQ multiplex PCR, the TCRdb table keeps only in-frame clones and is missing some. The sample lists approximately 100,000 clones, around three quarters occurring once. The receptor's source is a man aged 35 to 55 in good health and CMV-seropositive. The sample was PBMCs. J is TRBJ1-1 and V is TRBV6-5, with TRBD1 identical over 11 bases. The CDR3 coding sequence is TGTGCCAGCAGTTACATGGGACAGGGGGACACTGAAGCTTTCTTT. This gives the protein CASSYMGQGDTEAFF.